The 4 T cell receptor beta chains below all came from one sample that was sequenced in a study of blood T cell repertoires in COVID-19. Only in-frame clones appear in the TCRdb table, and some are missing; sequencing was by immunoSEQ multiplex PCR. The sample contains 180,000 or so clones, about 86% of which appear only once. Source material: peripheral blood. Receptors were obtained from a man aged 60-69 years with acute or convalescent COVID-19.

V gene TRBV19 combines with J gene TRBJ2-5; 14 bases line up with TRBD2. Per the germline V gene, CDR1 is LNHDA and CDR2 is SQIVND (reference sequence). The CDR3 has 15 residues. Trimming at V came to 5 bases and at J to 3 bases, leaving 2 bases not matched to a gene. This CDR3 reads CASSETSGREETQYF. CDR3 nucleotides: TGTGCCAGTAGTGAGACTAGCGGGAGGGAAGAGACCCAGTACTTC.

The chain combines TRBV19 with TRBJ1-1; D remains unclear. Trimming removed 6 bases from V and 1 base from J, with 9 bases in between. This CDR3 comprises 13 residues. Germline V lookup: CDR1 LNHDA, CDR2 SQIVND (reference sequence). The CDR3 spells CASRGDKNTEAFF. CDR3 DNA: TGTGCCAGTAGAGGCGACAAGAACACTGAAGCTTTCTTT.

This clone appeared once. The rearrangement joins TRBV29-1 to TRBJ1-1, with unresolved D. CDR1 and CDR2 from the germline V gene are SQVTM and ANQGSEA. The length of the CDR3 is 10 residues. V dropped 6 bases and J dropped 5 bases, with 7 bases sitting between them. CDR3: CSVLSTEAFF. The CDR3 DNA reads TGCAGCGTCCTAAGTACTGAAGCTTTCTTT.

This clone was seen many times. The chain joins TRBV6-1 to TRBJ1-5, with D possibly TRBD1 on 6 matching bases. V lost 3 bases to trimming and J lost 2 bases, with 8 bases between them. Germline CDR1 MNHNS, CDR2 SASEGT. The CDR3 is 14 amino acids. Here the CDR3 DNA reads TGTGCCAGCAGTGACAGGGGCGGCAATCAGCCCCAGCATTTT. It translates to CASSDRGGNQPQHF.